The next 7 T cell receptor beta chains were all read from a single sample in a study of T-cell reconstitution after alpha-beta-depleted transplantation in children. Unique molecular identifiers featured in how the TCRbeta library was prepared. A single record per CDR3 protein comes from TCRdb applying MiXCR to the PCR reads. The table shows 90,000 to 150,000 distinct CDR3 sequences, with 23% occurring only once. Sequenced material: PBMCs, mostly from graft donor cells, taken 180 days after TCRalphabeta/CD19-depleted stem cell transplant. Receptors were obtained from a male patient between 2 and 10 years old who had a stem cell transplant for chronic granulomatous disease, so the T cells may come from the graft donor.

This clonotype appeared many times. V gene TRBV6-5 combines with J gene TRBJ2-2; TRBD1 agrees at 7 bases. The V gene end was trimmed by 6 bases and the J gene end by 2 bases; junction bases not matched to a gene: 6. This CDR3 spans 15 amino acids. Germline-derived CDR1 and CDR2 are MNHEY and SVGAGI. CDR3: CASRFWDSNTGELFF. The DNA for the CDR3 is TGTGCCAGCAGGTTCTGGGACAGTAACACCGGGGAGCTGTTTTTT.

This clonotype was counted between two and nine times. V gene TRBV20-1 combines with J gene TRBJ2-1, with D possibly being TRBD2 (5 bases). Germline values: CDR1 DFQATT, CDR2 SNEGSKA (reference sequence). CDR3 length: 15 amino acids. Trimming shortened V by 0 bases and J by 7 bases, and 16 bases separated the two germline ends. The CDR3 sequence is CSARDWRPGRNEQFF. The CDR3 nucleotides read TGCAGTGCTAGAGATTGGAGGCCGGGCCGGAATGAGCAGTTCTTC.

CDR3 sequence reads: CASRKLYGGSSYEQYF. CDR3 in DNA: TGTGCCAGCAGGAAGCTTTATGGCGGGAGTTCCTACGAGCAGTACTTC. The J gene is TRBJ2-7, the V gene TRBV5-6; TRBD2 aligns across 7 bases. This CDR3 region has 16 residues. Losses at the gene ends were 5 bases for V and 1 base for J; bases not matched to a gene: 12. Germline V gene data show CDR1 as SGHDT and CDR2 as YYEEEE.

The chain carries TRBV20-1 and TRBJ2-2; D is unresolved. Trimming removed 6 bases from V and 4 bases from J, with 9 bases in between. The V gene's germline CDR1 is DFQATT and CDR2 SNEGSKA (reference sequence). The CDR3 has 12 residues. The CDR3 DNA reads TGCAGTGCCACCCCATCCACCGGGGAGCTGTTTTTT. Encoded protein: CSATPSTGELFF.

The chain has TRBV7-3 and TRBJ2-2; D call uncertain. V dropped 3 bases and J dropped 4 bases, with 6 bases sitting between them. Per the germline V gene, CDR1 is SGHTA and CDR2 is FQGTGA. The CDR3 sequence is 13 residues long. In DNA form, the CDR3 reads TGTGCCAGCAGCTTGAAGCCCACCGGGGAGCTGTTTTTT. Its protein is CASSLKPTGELFF.

This clonotype was observed many times. V and J are TRBV7-2 and TRBJ2-3; 14 bases agree with TRBD2. Germline lookup yields CDR1 SGHTA and CDR2 FQGNSA. The CDR3 contains 18 residues. Trimming cost V 5 bases and J 0 bases; bases outside gene matches: 7. This CDR3 is CASSLGLAGGLSTDTQYF. CDR3 bases: TGTGCCAGCAGCCTCGGACTAGCGGGAGGCCTAAGCACAGATACGCAGTATTTT.

As for this clonotype: Relative to the germline gene, one junction end is altered; a read error may explain this. The genes are TRBV12-3 or TRBV12-4 and TRBJ2-7; D unclear. The CDR3 runs to 10 residues. The CDR3 nucleotides are TGTGCCAGCAGTTTTCTCCACGGTTGCTTC. This encodes CASSFLHGCF.